These T cell receptor beta chains were read from a single sample in a study of PD-1 blockade in classical Hodgkin lymphoma. Produced via immunoSEQ multiplex PCR; TCRdb's table is partial and in-frame only. The data contain roughly 35,000 clones, approximately 86% of them seen just once; the ten biggest clones take up 7% to 8%. Specimen: peripheral blood mononuclear cells (PBMCs), collected before the second cycle of nivolumab. The receptors were gathered from a human donor with classical Hodgkin lymphoma. Both conserved end residues are part of each CDR3. The D gene is left open where the match is weak. Rows may omit the clone size; those that give it use once, few, many or a size class.

d_call j_call v_call clone_size cdr3_nt cdr3_aa
- TRBJ2-1 TRBV15 - TGTGCCACCAGCAATCGGGGGCGTGTGACCAATGAGCAGTTCTTC CATSNRGRVTNEQFF
TRBD1 TRBJ2-7 TRBV7-2 - TGTGCCAGCAGCTACAGGGGCTTAGTCTACGAGCAGTACTTC CASSYRGLVYEQYF
- TRBJ1-1 TRBV5-1 once TGCGCCAGCAGCTCGGGGTGGGGAACTGAAGCTTTCTTT CASSSGWGTEAFF
TRBD2 TRBJ2-7 TRBV28 - TGTGCCAGCCTACTAGCGGGAGGGACCTACGAGCAGTACTTC CASLLAGGTYEQYF
TRBD2 TRBJ2-5 TRBV10-3 - TGTGCCATCAGTGAGTCACGGACTAGCGGGATTCCCGAGGGAGAGACCCAGTACTTC CAISESRTSGIPEGETQYF
- TRBJ2-3 TRBV5-1 - TGCGCCAGCAGCTTGTGGGGTGGAGGCAGCACAGATACGCAGTATTTT CASSLWGGGSTDTQYF
- TRBJ2-7 TRBV5-8 once TGTGCCAGCTCTGAGGATTTTGGGGCGGTCGAGCAGTACTTC CASSEDFGAVEQYF
TRBD2 TRBJ2-7 TRBV6-5 - TGTGCCAGCAGTTCAGTAGCGGGACATCCGTACGAGCAGTACTTC CASSSVAGHPYEQYF
TRBD2 TRBJ2-1 TRBV6-5 few TGTGCCAGCAGTTACGGGACTAGCGGTTACAATGAGCAGTTCTTC CASSYGTSGYNEQFF
TRBD2 TRBJ2-1 TRBV29-1 - TGCAGCGTTAGACTAGCGGGAGAGGTTGAGCAGTTCTTC CSVRLAGEVEQFF
- TRBJ2-3 TRBV4-1 - TGCGCCAGCAGCCGGGGGACTAGCACAGATACGCAGTATTTT CASSRGTSTDTQYF
TRBD2 TRBJ2-7 TRBV11-2 - TGTGCCAGCAGCTTAGACAGCGGGAGAACCTACGAGCAGTACTTC CASSLDSGRTYEQYF
TRBD2 TRBJ2-5 TRBV15 - TGTGCCACCAGCAGACGCCTCACTAGCGGCACCCAAGAGACCCAGTACTTC CATSRRLTSGTQETQYF
- TRBJ1-3 TRBV5-5 once TGTGCCAGCAGCTTGGCCGGGGCAGAGAGCTCTGGAAACACCATATATTTT CASSLAGAESSGNTIYF
- TRBJ2-3 TRBV12-5 - TGTGCTAGTGCTTTGCCCACCCTCCCGGACAGTCCCCTTCCTAGCACAGATACGCAGTATTTT CASALPTLPDSPLPSTDTQYF
TRBD1 TRBJ2-6 TRBV18 once TGTGCCAGCTCTTCTCAGGGGGGACAGGGAAACTCTGGGGCCAACGTCCTGACTTTC CASSSQGGQGNSGANVLTF
- TRBJ1-1 TRBV28 - TGTGCCAGCAAGGAGAGACAGTTGAACACTGAAGCTTTCTTT CASKERQLNTEAFF
TRBD1 TRBJ2-6 TRBV28 - TGTGCCTCAGCGACAGGGGGCATCAGCTCTGGGGCCAACGTCCTGACTTTC CASATGGISSGANVLTF
TRBD2 TRBJ2-5 TRBV6-4 - TGTGCCAGCAGCCGGACTAGCGGGGCCCAAGAGACCCAGTACTTC CASSRTSGAQETQYF
- TRBJ1-1 TRBV18 - TGTGCCAGCTCACCAAGAGAGCGGGGAAGGGCTTTCTTT CASSPRERGRAFF
TRBD1 TRBJ1-4 TRBV15 - TGTGCCACCAGCACTAACGACAGGGGTTTCGAAAAACTGTTTTTT CATSTNDRGFEKLFF
- TRBJ1-1 TRBV12-5 - TGTGCTAGTGGTGCCCCTGAAGCTTTCTTT CASGAPEAFF
- TRBJ2-7 TRBV5-5 - TGTGCCAGCAGCTTGATCGCATACGAGCAGTACTTC CASSLIAYEQYF
- TRBJ2-5 TRBV9 - TGTGCCAGCAGCTTGGAGGGGGAGACCCAGTACTTC CASSLEGETQYF
- TRBJ2-7 TRBV7-9 - TGTGCCAGCAGCTTAGGGGACAACTACGAGCAGTACTTC CASSLGDNYEQYF
- TRBJ2-7 TRBV28 - TGTGCCAGCAGTTTGTTCTACGAGCAGTACTTC CASSLFYEQYF
TRBD2 TRBJ2-2 TRBV5-1 once TGCGCCAGCAGCTTGGTAGCGGGAGGGCCGGGAACCGGGGAGCTGTTTTTT CASSLVAGGPGTGELFF
TRBD1 TRBJ2-5 TRBV7-2 - TGTGCCAGCAACCACACCGGGACAGGGGGCTTGGAGACCCAGTACTTC CASNHTGTGGLETQYF
- TRBJ1-1 TRBV7-3 once TGTGCCAGCAGCTCAGGCGGGGAGGCTTTCTTT CASSSGGEAFF
- TRBJ2-5 TRBV7-9 - TGTGCCAGCAGCTTATATTCACCTGTAGAGACCCAGTACTTC CASSLYSPVETQYF
- TRBJ2-7 TRBV5-1 - TGCGCCAGCAGCTTGGGTGGGGTTCCCTACGAGCAGTACTTC CASSLGGVPYEQYF
- TRBJ1-5 TRBV5-1 few TGCGCCAGCAGCTTGGTCGGGGGTCAGCCCCAGCATTTT CASSLVGGQPQHF
TRBD1 TRBJ1-3 TRBV9 - TGTGCCAGCAGCGTCCTACAGGGGATGGGAAACACCATATATTTT CASSVLQGMGNTIYF
- TRBJ1-4 TRBV5-1 - TGCGCCAGCAGCGATCCAGGGCAATATTTGGAAAAACTGTTTTTT CASSDPGQYLEKLFF
- TRBJ2-2 TRBV7-9 - TGTGCCAGCAGCTCTTCTTCCCGGGAGCTGTTTTTT CASSSSSRELFF
- TRBJ1-1 TRBV7-3 - TGTGCCAGCAGCTTAGCGAGGATGAACACTGAAGCTTTCTTT CASSLARMNTEAFF